Each of the 9 T cell receptor beta chains below was sequenced from the same sample in a study of blood T cell repertoires in COVID-19. The repertoire was sequenced with immunoSEQ multiplex PCR; TCRdb's copy has only in-frame clones and lacks some. The repertoire holds some 430,000 clones, 80% to 95% seen once, with approximately 0.55% in the top ten. Material: PBMCs or T cells enriched from blood (not recorded which). The receptors originated from a man between 18 and 35 years old who had recovered from COVID-19.

This chain uses TRBV5-1 with TRBJ1-1, with 8 bases lining up with TRBD1. The CDR3 sequence is 14 residues long. Germline V CDR1 and CDR2: SGHRS, YFSETQ. The V segment lost 2 bases and the J segment 3 bases; nucleotides outside the gene matches: 3. CDR3 sequence: CASSLQGDDTEAFF. The CDR3 nucleotides read TGCGCCAGCAGCTTACAGGGGGACGACACTGAAGCTTTCTTT.

This clone was observed a few times. This sequence joins TRBV9 and TRBJ2-3, with 11 bases lining up with TRBD1. J gave up 6 bases and V 1 base, and 7 bases lay outside the gene matches. The CDR3 sequence is 16 residues long. Germline assignment: CDR1 SGDLS and CDR2 YYNGEE. CDR3 nucleotides: TGTGCCAGCAGCGTAATTGGACAGGGGGCTGAGGATACGCAGTATTTT. This translates into CASSVIGQGAEDTQYF.

V gene TRBV7-2 combines with J gene TRBJ1-5; D is unresolved. Trimming shortened V by 1 base and J by 7 bases, and 14 bases separated the two germline ends. The V gene's germline CDR1 is SGHTA and CDR2 FQGNSA. The CDR3 is 15 residues long. CDR3 residues: CASSLGGNPEQPQHF. The DNA of the CDR3 is TGTGCCAGCAGCTTAGGAGGGAATCCGGAACAGCCCCAGCATTTT.

The chain combines TRBV7-9 with TRBJ1-1; 7 bases map to TRBD1. The CDR3 length is 12 residues. Trimming at V came to 6 bases and at J to 4 bases, leaving 2 bases not matched to a gene. From germline, CDR1 is SEHNR and CDR2 FQNEAQ (reference sequence). CDR3 sequence (DNA): TGTGCCAGCAGGACAGGGACCACTGAAGCTTTCTTT. Its translation: CASRTGTTEAFF.

This chain links TRBV30 with TRBJ2-7; perhaps TRBD1 as D (6 bases). Germline V gene data show CDR1 as GTSNPN and CDR2 as SVGIG (reference sequence). This CDR3 contains 13 residues. V was clipped by 3 bases and J by 2 bases, with 11 bases between them. The CDR3 bases are TGTGCCTGGAGGCGGACAGCAACCTACGAGCAGTACTTC. Amino acid sequence: CAWRRTATYEQYF.

The chain has TRBV3-1 (or the pseudogene TRBV3-2) and TRBJ1-6, with TRBD1 matching over 9 bases. Trimming took 6 bases from V and 7 from J; bases not matched to a gene: 7. In germline, CDR1 is LGHDT, CDR2 YNNKEL (reference sequence). This CDR3 spans 15 amino acids. This CDR3 reads CASRIWDRENSPLHF. As DNA, the CDR3 is TGTGCCAGCAGGATATGGGACAGGGAAAATTCACCCCTCCACTTT.

The chain has TRBV11-3 and TRBJ2-7; 12 bases fit TRBD2. The CDR3 runs 15 residues. The germline V gene encodes CDR1 SGHNT and CDR2 YENEEA. V gave up 0 bases and J gave up 6 bases; unmatched junction bases: 3. The CDR3 region is CASSLDGLAGSEQYF. CDR3 nucleotides: TGTGCCAGCAGCTTAGACGGACTAGCGGGGTCCGAGCAGTACTTC.

The table lists this clone with a count of one. The V gene is TRBV21-1, the J gene TRBJ1-2; the table calls TRBD1, which could not be checked here. TRBV21-1 is labeled a pseudogene. The CDR3 is 15 residues long. CDR3: CASSKADRGEGGYTF. CDR3 sequence (DNA): TGTGCCAGCAGCAAGGCGGACAGGGGGGAAGGAGGCTACACCTTC.

The rearrangement uses TRBV10-1 and TRBJ1-1, with TRBD1 as a possible D gene (5 bases). Per germline, CDR1 WNHNN and CDR2 SYGVQD (reference sequence). The CDR3 runs to 12 residues. Trimming took off 7 bases at V and 8 bases at J, with 14 bases between the two ends. For the CDR3, the DNA is TGCGCCAGCACCTCGACGGCAGGGGAAGCTTTCTTT. Translating it yields CASTSTAGEAFF.